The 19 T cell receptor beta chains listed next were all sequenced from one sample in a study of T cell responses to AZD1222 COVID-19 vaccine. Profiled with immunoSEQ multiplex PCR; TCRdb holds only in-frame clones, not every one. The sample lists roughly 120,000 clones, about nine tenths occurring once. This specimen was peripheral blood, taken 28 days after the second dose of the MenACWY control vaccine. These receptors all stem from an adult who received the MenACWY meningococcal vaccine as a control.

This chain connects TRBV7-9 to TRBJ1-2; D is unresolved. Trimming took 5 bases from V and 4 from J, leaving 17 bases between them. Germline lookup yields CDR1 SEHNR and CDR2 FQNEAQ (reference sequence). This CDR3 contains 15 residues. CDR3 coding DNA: TGTGCCAGCAGCCCAGCGGGTCGGGAGAGCTATGGCTACACCTTC. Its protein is CASSPAGRESYGYTF.

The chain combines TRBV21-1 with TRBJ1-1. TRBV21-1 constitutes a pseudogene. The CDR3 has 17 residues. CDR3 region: CASSHDISGWGNTEAFF. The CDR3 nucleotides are TGTGCCAGCAGCCACGATATTTCCGGGTGGGGGAACACTGAAGCTTTCTTT.

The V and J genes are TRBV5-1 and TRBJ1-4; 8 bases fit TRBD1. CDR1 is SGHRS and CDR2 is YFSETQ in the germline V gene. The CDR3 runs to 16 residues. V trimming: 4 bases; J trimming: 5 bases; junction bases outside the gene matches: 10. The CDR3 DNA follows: TGCGCCAGCAGCCCGGCCCCAGGGGGCGCGAATGAAAAACTGTTTTTT. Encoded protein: CASSPAPGGANEKLFF. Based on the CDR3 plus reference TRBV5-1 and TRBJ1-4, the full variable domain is KAGVTQTPRYLIKTRGQQVTLSCSPISGHRSVSWYQQTPGQGLQFLFEYFSETQRNKGNFPGRFSGRQFSNSRSEMNVSTLELGDSALYLCASSPAPGGANEKLFFGSGTQLSVL.

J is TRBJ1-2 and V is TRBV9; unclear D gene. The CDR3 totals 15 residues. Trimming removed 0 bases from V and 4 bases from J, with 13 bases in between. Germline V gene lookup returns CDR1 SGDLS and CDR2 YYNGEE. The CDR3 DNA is TGTGCCAGCAGCGTAGGCGGTGGGGTCGGCTATGGCTACACCTTC. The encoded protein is CASSVGGGVGYGYTF.

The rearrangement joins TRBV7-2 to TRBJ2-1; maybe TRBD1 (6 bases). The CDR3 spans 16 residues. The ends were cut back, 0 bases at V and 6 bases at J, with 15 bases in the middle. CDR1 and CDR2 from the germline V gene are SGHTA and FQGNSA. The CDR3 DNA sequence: TGTGCCAGCAGCTTAGCGGGGCCCGTCAGGGGCAATGAGCAGTTCTTC. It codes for CASSLAGPVRGNEQFF.

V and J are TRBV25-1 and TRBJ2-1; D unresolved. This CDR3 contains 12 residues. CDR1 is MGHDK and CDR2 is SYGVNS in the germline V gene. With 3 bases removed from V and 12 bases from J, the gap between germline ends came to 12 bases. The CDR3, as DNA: TGTGCCAGCAGTGATTCTCGTCTGCTGCAGTTCTTC. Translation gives CASSDSRLLQFF.

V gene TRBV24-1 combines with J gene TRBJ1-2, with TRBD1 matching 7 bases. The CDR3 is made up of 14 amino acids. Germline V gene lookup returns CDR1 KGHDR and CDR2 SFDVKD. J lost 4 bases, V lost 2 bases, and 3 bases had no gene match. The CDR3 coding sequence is TGTGCCACCAGTGATTCAGGGGGTGGCTATGGCTACACCTTC. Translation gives CATSDSGGGYGYTF.

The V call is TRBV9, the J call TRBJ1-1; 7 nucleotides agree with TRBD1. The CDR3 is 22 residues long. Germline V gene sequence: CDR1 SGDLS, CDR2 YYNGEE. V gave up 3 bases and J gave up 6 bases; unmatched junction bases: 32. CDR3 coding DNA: TGTGCCAGCAGCGACCCGGGACAGCCTAAGATCAGTCCTAAGGTGGTAGCGTCTGAAGCTTTCTTT. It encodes CASSDPGQPKISPKVVASEAFF.

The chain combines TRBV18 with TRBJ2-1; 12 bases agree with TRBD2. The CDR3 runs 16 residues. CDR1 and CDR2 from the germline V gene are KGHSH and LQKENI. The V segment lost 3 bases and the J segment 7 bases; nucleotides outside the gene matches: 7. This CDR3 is CASSPGLAGGDNEQFF. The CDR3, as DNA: TGTGCCAGCTCACCCGGGCTAGCGGGAGGGGATAATGAGCAGTTCTTC. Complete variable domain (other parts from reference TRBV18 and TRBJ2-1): NAGVMQNPRHLVRRRGQEARLRCSPMKGHSHVYWYRQLPEEGLKFMVYLQKENIIDESGMPKERFSAEFPKEGPSILRIQQVVRGDSAAYFCASSPGLAGGDNEQFFGPGTRLTVL.

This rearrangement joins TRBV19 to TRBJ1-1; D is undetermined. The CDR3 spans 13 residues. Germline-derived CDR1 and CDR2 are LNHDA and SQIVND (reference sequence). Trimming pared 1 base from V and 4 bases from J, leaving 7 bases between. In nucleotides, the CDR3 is TGTGCCAGTAGTATAGGAAGGGCCACTGAAGCTTTCTTT. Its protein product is CASSIGRATEAFF.

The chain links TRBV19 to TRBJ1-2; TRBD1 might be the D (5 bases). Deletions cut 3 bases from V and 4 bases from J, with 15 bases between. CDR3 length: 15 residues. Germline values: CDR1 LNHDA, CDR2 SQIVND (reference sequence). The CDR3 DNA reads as TGTGCCAGTAGTATCGAGTCGGCAGGGCCCTATGGCTACACCTTC. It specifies CASSIESAGPYGYTF.

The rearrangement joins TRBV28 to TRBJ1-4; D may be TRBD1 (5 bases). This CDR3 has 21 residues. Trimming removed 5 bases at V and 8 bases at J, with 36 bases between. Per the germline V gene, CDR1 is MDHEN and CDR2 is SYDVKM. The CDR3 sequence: CASSLSVGRGIAISIHEKLFF. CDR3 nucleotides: TGTGCCAGCAGTCTCTCGGTGGGTCGGGGCATTGCTATTTCGATTCACGAAAAACTGTTTTTT.

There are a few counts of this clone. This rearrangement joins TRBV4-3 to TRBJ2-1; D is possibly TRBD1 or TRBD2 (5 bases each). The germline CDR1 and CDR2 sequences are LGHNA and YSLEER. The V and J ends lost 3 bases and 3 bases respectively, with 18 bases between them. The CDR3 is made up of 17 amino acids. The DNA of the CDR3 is TGCGCCAGCAGCCAGTGGATTGGGACGGAAGACTACAATGAGCAGTTCTTC. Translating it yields CASSQWIGTEDYNEQFF.

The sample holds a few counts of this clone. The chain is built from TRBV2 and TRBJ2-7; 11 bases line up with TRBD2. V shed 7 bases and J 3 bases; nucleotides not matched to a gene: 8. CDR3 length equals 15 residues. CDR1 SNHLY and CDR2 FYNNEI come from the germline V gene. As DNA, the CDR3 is TGTGCCAGCACCGAGACACTAGCGGGGGTCTACGAGCAGTACTTC. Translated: CASTETLAGVYEQYF.

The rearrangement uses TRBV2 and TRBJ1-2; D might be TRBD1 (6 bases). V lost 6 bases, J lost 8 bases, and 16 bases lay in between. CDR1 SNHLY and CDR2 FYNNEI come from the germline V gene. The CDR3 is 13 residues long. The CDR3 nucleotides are TGTGCCAGCAGGAAGGGGGTTCCTATGGGCTACACCTTC. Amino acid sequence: CASRKGVPMGYTF.

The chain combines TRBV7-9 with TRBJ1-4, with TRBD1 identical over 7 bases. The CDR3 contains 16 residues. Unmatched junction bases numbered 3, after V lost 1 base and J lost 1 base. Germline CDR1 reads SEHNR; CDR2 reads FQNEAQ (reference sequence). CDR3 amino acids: CASSLGQGVTNEKLFF. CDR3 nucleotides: TGTGCCAGCAGCTTAGGACAGGGTGTAACTAATGAAAAACTGTTTTTT.

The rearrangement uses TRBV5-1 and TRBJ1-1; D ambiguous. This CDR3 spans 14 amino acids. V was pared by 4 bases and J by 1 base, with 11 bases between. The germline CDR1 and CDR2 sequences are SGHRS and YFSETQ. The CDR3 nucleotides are TGCGCCAGCAGCCCAACGAGGGAGAACACTGAAGCTTTCTTT. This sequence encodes CASSPTRENTEAFF. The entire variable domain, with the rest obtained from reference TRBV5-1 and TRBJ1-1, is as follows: KAGVTQTPRYLIKTRGQQVTLSCSPISGHRSVSWYQQTPGQGLQFLFEYFSETQRNKGNFPGRFSGRQFSNSRSEMNVSTLELGDSALYLCASSPTRENTEAFFGQGTRLTVV.

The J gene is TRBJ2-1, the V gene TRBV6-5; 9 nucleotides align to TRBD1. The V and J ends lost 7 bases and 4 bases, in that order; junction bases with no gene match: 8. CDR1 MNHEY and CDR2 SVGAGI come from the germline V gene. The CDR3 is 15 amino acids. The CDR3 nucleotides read TGTGCCAGCACCCAAATCGGACAGGGGTACAATGAGCAGTTCTTC. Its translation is CASTQIGQGYNEQFF.

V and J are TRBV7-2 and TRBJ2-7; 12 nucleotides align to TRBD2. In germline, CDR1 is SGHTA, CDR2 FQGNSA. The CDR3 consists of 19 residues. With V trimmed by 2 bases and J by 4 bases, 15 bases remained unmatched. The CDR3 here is CASSLFVRGLAGSPYEQYF. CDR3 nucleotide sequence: TGTGCCAGCAGCTTATTCGTCAGGGGACTAGCGGGTTCCCCTTACGAGCAGTACTTC.